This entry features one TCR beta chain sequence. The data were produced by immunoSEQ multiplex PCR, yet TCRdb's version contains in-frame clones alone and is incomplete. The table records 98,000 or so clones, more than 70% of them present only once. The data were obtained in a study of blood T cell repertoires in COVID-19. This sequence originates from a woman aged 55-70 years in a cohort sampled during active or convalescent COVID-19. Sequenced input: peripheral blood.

The CDR3 protein is CASSFGPARGEQYF. Written as DNA, the CDR3 is TGTGCCAGCAGCTTTGGCCCTGCTCGCGGAGAGCAGTACTTC. The V call is TRBV5-4, the J call TRBJ2-7; D is undetermined. This CDR3 spans 14 amino acids. Trimming pared 2 bases from V and 7 bases from J, leaving 16 bases between. CDR1 and CDR2 from the germline V gene are SGHNT and YYREEE (reference sequence).